The TCR beta chain under discussion was sequenced for a study of shared clonotypes between healthy human individuals. Study results and caveats: Rarefaction demonstrated incomplete sorted-subset sequencing despite large depth. Larger estimated richness was generally seen in naive subsets than in memory subsets.

Note on this clone: Its specificity is not known.

Profiling relied on immunoSEQ multiplex PCR, and the TCRdb table lists in-frame clones only, not all of them. The table has some 1,400,000 clones, more than 95% seen once. Trimming removed 4 bases from V and 9 bases from J; junction bases left unmatched: 12. The CDR3 length is 15 residues. Per the germline V gene, CDR1 is MNHEY and CDR2 is SVGAGI. The source of this sequence is a man younger than 45 in good health. V gene TRBV6-5 combines with J gene TRBJ2-1; 7 bases align to TRBD2. Material for sequencing was naive CD4+ T cells sorted from blood. Subset meaning: CD45RA+ positively selected. CDR3 DNA: TGTGCCAGCAGTTCGGCGGGAGAATGGGAAAGTGAGCAGTTCTTC. It codes for CASSSAGEWESEQFF.